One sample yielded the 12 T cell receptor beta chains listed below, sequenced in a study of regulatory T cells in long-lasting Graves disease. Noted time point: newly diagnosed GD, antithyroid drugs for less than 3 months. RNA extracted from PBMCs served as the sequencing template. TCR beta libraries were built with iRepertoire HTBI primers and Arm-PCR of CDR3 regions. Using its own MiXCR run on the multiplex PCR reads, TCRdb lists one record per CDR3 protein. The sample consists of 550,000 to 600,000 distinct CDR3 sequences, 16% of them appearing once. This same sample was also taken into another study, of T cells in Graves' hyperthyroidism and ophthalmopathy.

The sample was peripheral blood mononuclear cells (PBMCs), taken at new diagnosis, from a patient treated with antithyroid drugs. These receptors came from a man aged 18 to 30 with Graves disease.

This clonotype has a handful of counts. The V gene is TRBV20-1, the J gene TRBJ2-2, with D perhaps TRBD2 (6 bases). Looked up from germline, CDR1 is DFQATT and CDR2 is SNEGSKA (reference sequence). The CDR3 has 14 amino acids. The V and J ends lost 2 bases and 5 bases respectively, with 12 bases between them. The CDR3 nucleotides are TGCAGTGCTAGAACGGGACTTGCGACCGGGGAGCTGTTTTTT. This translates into CSARTGLATGELFF.

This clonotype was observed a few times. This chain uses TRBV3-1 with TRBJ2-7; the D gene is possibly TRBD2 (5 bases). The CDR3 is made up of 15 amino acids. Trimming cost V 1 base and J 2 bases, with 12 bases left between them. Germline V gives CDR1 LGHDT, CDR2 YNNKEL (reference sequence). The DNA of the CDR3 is TGTGCCAGCAGCCAAGCCCTAGCCGCACCCTACGAGCAGTACTTC. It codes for CASSQALAAPYEQYF.

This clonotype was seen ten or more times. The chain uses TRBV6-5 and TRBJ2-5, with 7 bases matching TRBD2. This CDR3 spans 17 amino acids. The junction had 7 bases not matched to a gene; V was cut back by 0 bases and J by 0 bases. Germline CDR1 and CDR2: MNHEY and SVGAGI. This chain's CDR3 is CASSYSGGRRNQETQYF. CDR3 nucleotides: TGTGCCAGCAGTTACTCGGGAGGGAGGCGAAACCAAGAGACCCAGTACTTC.

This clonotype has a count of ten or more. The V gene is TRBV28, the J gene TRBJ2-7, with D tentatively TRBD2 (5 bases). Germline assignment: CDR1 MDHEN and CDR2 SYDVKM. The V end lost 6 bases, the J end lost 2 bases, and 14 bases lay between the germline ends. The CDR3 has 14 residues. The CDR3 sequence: CASRVANPAYEQYF. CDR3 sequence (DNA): TGTGCCAGCAGGGTAGCGAATCCTGCCTACGAGCAGTACTTC. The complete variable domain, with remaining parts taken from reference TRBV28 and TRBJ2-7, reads DVKVTQSSRYLVKRTGEKVFLECVQDMDHENMFWYRQDPGLGLRLIYFSYDVKMKEKGDIPEGYSVSREKKERFSLILESASTNQTSMYLCASRVANPAYEQYFGPGTRLTVT.

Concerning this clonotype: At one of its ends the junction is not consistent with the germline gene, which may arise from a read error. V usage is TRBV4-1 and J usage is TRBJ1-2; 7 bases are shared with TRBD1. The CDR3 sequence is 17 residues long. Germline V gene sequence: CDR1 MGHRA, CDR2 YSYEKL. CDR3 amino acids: CASSQASQSRGGYGYTF. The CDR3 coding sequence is TGCGCCAGCAGCCAAGCCAGTCAGTCACGAGGGGGCTATGGTTACACCTTC.

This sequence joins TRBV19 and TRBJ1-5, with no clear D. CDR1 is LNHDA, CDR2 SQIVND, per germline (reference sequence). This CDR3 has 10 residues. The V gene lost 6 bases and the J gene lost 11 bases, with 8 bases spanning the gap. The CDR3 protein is CASSARAQHF. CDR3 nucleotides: TGTGCCAGTAGCGCTCGGGCCCAGCATTTT.

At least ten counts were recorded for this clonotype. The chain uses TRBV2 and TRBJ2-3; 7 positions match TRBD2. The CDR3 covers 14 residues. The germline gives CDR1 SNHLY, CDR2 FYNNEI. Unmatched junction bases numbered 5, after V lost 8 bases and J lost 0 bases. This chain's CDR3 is CASLGRTSTDTQYF. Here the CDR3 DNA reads TGTGCCAGCCTCGGGAGGACTAGCACAGATACGCAGTATTTT.

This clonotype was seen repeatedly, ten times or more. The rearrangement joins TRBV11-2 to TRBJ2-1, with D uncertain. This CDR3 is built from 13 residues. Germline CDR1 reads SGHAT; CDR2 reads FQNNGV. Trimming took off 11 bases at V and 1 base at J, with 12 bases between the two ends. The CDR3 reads CAATDGSYNEQFF. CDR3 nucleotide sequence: TGTGCCGCGACGGACGGATCCTACAATGAGCAGTTCTTC.

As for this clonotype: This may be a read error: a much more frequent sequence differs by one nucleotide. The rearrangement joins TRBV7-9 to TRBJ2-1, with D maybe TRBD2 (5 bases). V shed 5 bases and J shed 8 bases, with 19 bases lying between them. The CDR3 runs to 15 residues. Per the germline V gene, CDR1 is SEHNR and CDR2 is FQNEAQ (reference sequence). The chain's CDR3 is CASSPRGSEYDEQFF. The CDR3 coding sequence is TGTGCCAGCAGCCCCCGGGGTAGCGAGTACGATGAGCAGTTCTTC.

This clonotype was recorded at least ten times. The CDR3 region is CAFRQGTYGYTF. The DNA for the CDR3 is TGTGCCTTCCGACAGGGTACCTATGGCTACACCTTC. The chain employs TRBV30 and TRBJ1-2; 7 bases are a match to TRBD1. From germline, CDR1 is GTSNPN and CDR2 SVGIG (reference sequence). Trimming cost V 7 bases and J 4 bases; bases outside gene matches: 6. The CDR3 consists of 12 residues.

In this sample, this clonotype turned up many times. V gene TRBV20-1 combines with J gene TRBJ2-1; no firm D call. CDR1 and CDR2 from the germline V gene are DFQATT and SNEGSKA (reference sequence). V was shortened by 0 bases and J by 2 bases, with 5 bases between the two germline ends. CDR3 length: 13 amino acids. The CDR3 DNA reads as TGCAGTGCTAGAGATTTGGCCTACAATGAGCAGTTCTTC. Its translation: CSARDLAYNEQFF.

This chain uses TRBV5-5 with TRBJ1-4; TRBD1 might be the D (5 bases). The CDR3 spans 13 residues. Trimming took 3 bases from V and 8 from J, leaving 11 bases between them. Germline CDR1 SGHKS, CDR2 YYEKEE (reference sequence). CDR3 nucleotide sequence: TGTGCCAGCAGCTCAGGGAAGAACGAAAAACTGTTTTTT. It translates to CASSSGKNEKLFF.